This TCR beta chain was observed in a study of blood T cell repertoires in COVID-19. At the level of the study: Material from acute and convalescent COVID-19 was sourced from the United States, Italy and Spain.

The V segment lost 1 base and the J segment 7 bases; nucleotides outside the gene matches: 9. The germline V gene encodes CDR1 SGHTA and CDR2 FQGNSA. The length of the CDR3 is 16 residues. Measured with immunoSEQ multiplex PCR; TCRdb has only the in-frame clones, and not every one. The sample records 130,000 or so clones, around nine tenths being singletons. The TCR was taken from a woman aged 70-85 years with COVID-19, enrolled during active disease. The V gene is TRBV7-2, the J gene TRBJ2-7; 11 bases match TRBD2. The sequenced sample consisted of peripheral blood. CDR3 sequence: CASSLGGTSGPREQYF. For the CDR3, the DNA is TGTGCCAGCAGCTTAGGAGGGACTAGCGGTCCTCGGGAGCAGTACTTC. Using reference TRBV7-2 and TRBJ2-7 for the parts outside the CDR3, the full variable domain is GAGVSQSPSNKVTEKGKDVELRCDPISGHTALYWYRQSLGQGLEFLIYFQGNSAPDKSGLPSDRFSAERTGGSVSTLTIQRTQQEDSAVYLCASSLGGTSGPREQYFGPGTRLTVT.